This T cell receptor beta chain emerged from a study of blood T cells in healthy people across ages. Findings and caveats of the study: Across the age range, TCR beta diversity per million T cells fell in a roughly linear way. Donor CMV status was unknown, possibly confounding expanded clonotype changes.

The V gene end was trimmed by 10 bases and the J gene end by 2 bases; junction bases not matched to a gene: 10. Germline values: CDR1 KGHDR, CDR2 SFDVKD. The CDR3 contains 15 residues. Next came a second PCR, run for roughly 6 to 11 cycles, which used a sample-barcoded 5' primer along with a J-beta primer mix. The authors tagged each cDNA molecule using a template-switch adaptor with 12 random nucleotides. TCRdb itself ran the 5' RACE reads through MiXCR, one entry per CDR3 protein. The data contain around 1.5 million distinct CDR3 sequences, 35% to 45% of them seen just once; the ten biggest clones take up roughly 7.7%. This clonotype was detected a few times. The antigen is unknown.

Specimen: blood. The origin of this receptor is a woman aged 18-29 years in good health. J is TRBJ2-1 and V is TRBV24-1; TRBD2 matches at 7 bases. CDR3 coding DNA: TGTGCCACTGGGTGGGGGGGTCCCACCTACAATGAGCAGTTCTTC. It yields the protein CATGWGGPTYNEQFF.